This entry is about one T cell receptor beta chain. Its specificity is not known. CDR1 is SGHDT and CDR2 is YYEEEE in the germline V gene. The CDR3 is made up of 14 amino acids. The V gene lost 5 bases and the J gene lost 7 bases, with 19 bases spanning the gap. The sample originates from a study of cytomegalovirus exposure and HLA in healthy donors. Overall study context: An early data release held approximately 80 million unique TCRs from HLA-typed donors. Study results and caveats: It was 150 to 200 TCR beta chains that were listed as cytomegalovirus-associated. Common viral pathogens seemed, in a later analysis, to connect with several of the most significant clusters.

Primers for the PCR totalled 60 Vbeta and 13 Jbeta. How the authors handled the data: Approximately 78 million unique TCR beta chains, roughly 11 million of them shared, were counted by a later analysis. The method was immunoSEQ multiplex PCR; TCRdb's version includes in-frame clones alone and lacks a portion of them. The V and J calls and clone size come from that table; D and trimming were worked out from the DNA. The table records approximately 110,000 clones, roughly 74% of them present only once. The receptor comes from a woman in her 30s in good health and CMV-seronegative. The chain couples TRBV5-6 to TRBJ2-7; D may be TRBD2 (7 bases). The sequenced material came from PBMCs. The CDR3 protein is CASRKRGGNKEQYF. In DNA, the CDR3 is TGTGCCAGCAGGAAAAGGGGGGGGAATAAGGAGCAGTACTTC.